This T cell receptor (beta chain) was observed in a study of PD-L1 blockade in urothelial cancer. Looking at the study overall: Patients commenced atezolizumab in the mid-2010s, and it was given at 1,200 mg intravenously every 3 weeks. Median blood clonality was roughly 0.078, with 82,636 unique TCRs.

Libraries were prepared by immunoSEQ multiplex PCR; TCRdb keeps only in-frame clonotypes and omits some of them. The sample yields roughly 49,000 clones, 70% to 90% seen once. General study results and limits: Stronger expansion of tumor-associated clones in blood at 3 weeks distinguished durable-benefit patients.

Points on this clone: Its target is unknown.

The specimen comprised PBMCs, sampled around atezolizumab (anti-PD-L1) treatment. The source is a man between 60 and 75 years old with urothelial cancer.

CDR3 loop: CASSLANLRSGNTIYF. The CDR3 DNA reads TGTGCCAGCAGCTTAGCCAACCTCAGATCTGGAAACACCATATATTTT. The chain has TRBV7-2 and TRBJ1-3; no firm D call. The V gene lost 0 bases and the J gene lost 1 base, with 10 bases spanning the gap. The CDR3 extends over 16 amino acids. Germline values: CDR1 SGHTA, CDR2 FQGNSA.